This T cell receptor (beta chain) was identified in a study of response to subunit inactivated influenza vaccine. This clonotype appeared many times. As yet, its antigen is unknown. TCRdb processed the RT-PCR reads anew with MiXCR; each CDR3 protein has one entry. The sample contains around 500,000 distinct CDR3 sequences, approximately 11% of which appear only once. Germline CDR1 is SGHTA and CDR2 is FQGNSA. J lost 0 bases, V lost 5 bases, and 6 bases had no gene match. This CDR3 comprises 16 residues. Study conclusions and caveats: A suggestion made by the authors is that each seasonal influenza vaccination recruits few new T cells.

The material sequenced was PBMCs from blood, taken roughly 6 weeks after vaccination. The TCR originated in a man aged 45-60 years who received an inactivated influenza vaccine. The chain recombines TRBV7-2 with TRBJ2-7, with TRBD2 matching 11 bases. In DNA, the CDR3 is TGTGCCAGCAGCACACGGGGACTAGCGGCCTCCTACGAGCAGTACTTC. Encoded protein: CASSTRGLAASYEQYF. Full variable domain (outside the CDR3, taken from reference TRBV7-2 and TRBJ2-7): GAGVSQSPSNKVTEKGKDVELRCDPISGHTALYWYRQSLGQGLEFLIYFQGNSAPDKSGLPSDRFSAERTGGSVSTLTIQRTQQEDSAVYLCASSTRGLAASYEQYFGPGTRLTVT.